The 22 T cell receptor beta chains below all came from one sample that was sequenced in a study of blood T cell repertoires in COVID-19. Clones were read by immunoSEQ multiplex PCR, and TCRdb kept only the in-frame ones, dropping some. The data contain some 170,000 clones, about 87% of them seen just once; the ten biggest clones take up under 5%. The material sequenced was peripheral blood. The receptors were gathered from an older woman who had recovered from COVID-19.

This chain links TRBV3-1 (or the pseudogene TRBV3-2) with TRBJ2-5; D call uncertain. V lost 2 bases and J 7 bases, leaving 11 bases between the germline ends. Germline values: CDR1 LGHDT, CDR2 YNNKEL (reference sequence). The CDR3 covers 13 residues. Here the CDR3 DNA reads TGTGCCAGCAGCCAACGGCTAACGGGGACCCAGTACTTC. Protein sequence: CASSQRLTGTQYF.

A word on this clone: Other DNA sequences of this sample code for an identical CDR3. J is TRBJ1-1 and V is TRBV28, with a weak D call TRBD1 (6 bases). V gave up 5 bases and J gave up 4 bases, with 11 bases separating them. Germline CDR1 and CDR2: MDHEN and SYDVKM. The CDR3 has 13 residues. CDR3 bases: TGTGCCAGCAGTCTACAGGGTGGCACTGAAGCTTTCTTT. Protein: CASSLQGGTEAFF. Filled out from reference TRBV28 and TRBJ1-1, the complete variable domain reads DVKVTQSSRYLVKRTGEKVFLECVQDMDHENMFWYRQDPGLGLRLIYFSYDVKMKEKGDIPEGYSVSREKKERFSLILESASTNQTSMYLCASSLQGGTEAFFGQGTRLTVV.

The rearrangement uses TRBV10-2 and TRBJ1-2, with TRBD1 matching over 9 bases. The CDR3 runs 15 residues. Germline V gives CDR1 WSHSY, CDR2 SAAADI. J gave up 5 bases and V 8 bases, and 12 bases lay outside the gene matches. Here the CDR3 DNA reads TGCGCCAGCGCACAGGGGGCGGGAGGTGGATATGGCTACACCTTC. Its protein product is CASAQGAGGGYGYTF.

This clone is a singleton in its sample. The chain joins TRBV4-1 to TRBJ1-6; 7 nucleotides match TRBD1. V trimming: 1 base; J trimming: 3 bases; junction bases outside the gene matches: 12. CDR1 is MGHRA, CDR2 YSYEKL, per germline. The CDR3 loop spans 19 amino acids. For the CDR3, the DNA is TGCGCCAGCAGCCAAGGAAGTTACATAGACAGGGACTATAATTCACCCCTCCACTTT. Its protein is CASSQGSYIDRDYNSPLHF.

The chain has TRBV10-3 and TRBJ2-5; 9 nucleotides align to TRBD2. In germline, CDR1 is ENHRY, CDR2 SYGVKD. Germline trimming cut 2 bases from V and 4 bases from J; bases unmatched to any gene: 8. The length of the CDR3 is 16 residues. The CDR3 is CAISEGGSGGGETQYF. The CDR3 DNA is TGTGCCATCAGTGAGGGGGGTAGCGGGGGAGGAGAGACCCAGTACTTC.

In the case of this clone: This specimen includes other DNA sequences encoding the same CDR3. The chain couples TRBV3-1 (or the pseudogene TRBV3-2) to TRBJ2-2; the D is unclear. CDR3 size: 14 residues. Germline CDR1 LGHDT, CDR2 YNNKEL (reference sequence). V dropped 0 bases and J dropped 6 bases, with 8 bases sitting between them. Written as DNA, the CDR3 is TGTGCCAGCAGCCAAGATTTAGTGGCCGGGGAGCTGTTTTTT. Translated, it gives CASSQDLVAGELFF.

The DNA of the CDR3 is TGTGCCAGCAGCGCGGGACTAGCGGGGGGGCCGATCGAGACCCAGTACTTC. Translation: CASSAGLAGGPIETQYF. The chain uses TRBV7-2 and TRBJ2-5, with 16 bases identical to TRBD2. The germline V gene has CDR1 SGHTA and CDR2 FQGNSA. This CDR3 region has 17 residues. The V segment lost 5 bases and the J segment 5 bases; nucleotides outside the gene matches: 8.

The chain links TRBV3-1 (or the pseudogene TRBV3-2) to TRBJ2-1, with TRBD2 identical over 7 bases. The V segment lost 6 bases and the J segment 8 bases; nucleotides outside the gene matches: 13. Per germline, CDR1 LGHDT and CDR2 YNNKEL (reference sequence). The CDR3 covers 15 residues. CDR3 DNA sequence: TGTGCCAGCAGGGCCAGCGGGGCCCTTGGGGATGAGCAGTTCTTC. Translation gives CASRASGALGDEQFF.

This sequence joins TRBV19 and TRBJ1-1, with no clear D. The CDR3 has 13 amino acids. The germline V gene has CDR1 LNHDA and CDR2 SQIVND (reference sequence). Trimming shortened V by 1 base and J by 6 bases, and 9 bases separated the two germline ends. The CDR3 nucleotides read TGTGCCAGTAGTATAGTACAGTTCGCTGAAGCTTTCTTT. Translation gives CASSIVQFAEAFF.

This chain connects TRBV19 to TRBJ1-2; 8 bases match TRBD1. The CDR3 consists of 15 residues. The ends lost 9 bases at V and 0 bases at J; junction bases unmatched: 9. CDR1 and CDR2 (germline): LNHDA, SQIVND (reference sequence). For the CDR3, the DNA is TGTGCCAGCCGGGACAGGTGGGATGCTAACTATGGCTACACCTTC. It is translated as CASRDRWDANYGYTF.

This clone was detected only a few times. DNA for the CDR3: TGTGCCAGCAGCCCCCAAGCCGGAGAGGATACGCAGTATTTT. Its protein is CASSPQAGEDTQYF. This sequence joins TRBV4-2 and TRBJ2-3, with D unresolved. This CDR3 spans 14 amino acids. Trimming cost V 4 bases and J 6 bases, with 14 bases left between them. CDR1 LGHNA and CDR2 YNFKEQ come from the germline V gene.

This chain joins TRBV28 and TRBJ1-6; tentative D call: TRBD1 (6 bases). V shed 6 bases and J shed 10 bases, with 16 bases lying between them. Per the germline V gene, CDR1 is MDHEN and CDR2 is SYDVKM. This CDR3 region has 14 residues. The CDR3 region is CASSKNQGSSPLHF. CDR3 coding DNA: TGTGCCAGCAGCAAAAATCAGGGGTCCTCACCCCTCCACTTT. The variable domain in full, with the rest retrieved from reference TRBV28 and TRBJ1-6, is DVKVTQSSRYLVKRTGEKVFLECVQDMDHENMFWYRQDPGLGLRLIYFSYDVKMKEKGDIPEGYSVSREKKERFSLILESASTNQTSMYLCASSKNQGSSPLHFGNGTRLTVT.

V is TRBV7-9 and J is TRBJ1-6, with a tentative D call TRBD1 (6 bases). This CDR3 has 15 residues. Germline CDR1 and CDR2: SEHNR and FQNEAQ (reference sequence). V was clipped by 5 bases and J by 9 bases, with 17 bases between them. The CDR3 nucleotides are TGTGCCAGCAGCGACAGAGGGGGTCCCAGTTCACCCCTCCACTTT. It encodes CASSDRGGPSSPLHF. Supplemented by reference TRBV7-9 and TRBJ1-6, the full variable domain reads DTGVSQNPRHKITKRGQNVTFRCDPISEHNRLYWYRQTLGQGPEFLTYFQNEAQLEKSRLLSDRFSAERPKGSFSTLEIQRTEQGDSAMYLCASSDRGGPSSPLHFGNGTRLTVT.

Worth noting for this clone: Other DNA sequences in this sample translate to the same CDR3. This rearrangement joins TRBV4-1 to TRBJ2-2; 9 nucleotides agree with TRBD1. Germline-derived CDR1 and CDR2 are MGHRA and YSYEKL. With V trimmed by 1 base and J by 5 bases, 2 bases remained unmatched. There are 15 residues in the CDR3. In nucleotides, the CDR3 is TGCGCCAGCAGCCAAGCGGGGACAGGGACCGGGGAGCTGTTTTTT. It encodes CASSQAGTGTGELFF.

In this sample, this clone turned up once. V is TRBV19 and J is TRBJ1-4; unclear D gene. V lost 5 bases and J 7 bases, leaving 8 bases between the germline ends. Germline lookup yields CDR1 LNHDA and CDR2 SQIVND (reference sequence). There are 12 residues in the CDR3. The CDR3 spells CASSAWSEKLFF. CDR3 sequence (DNA): TGTGCCAGTAGTGCCTGGAGTGAAAAACTGTTTTTT. Full variable domain (missing parts from reference TRBV19 and TRBJ1-4): DGGITQSPKYLFRKEGQNVTLSCEQNLNHDAMYWYRQDPGQGLRLIYYSQIVNDFQKGDIAEGYSVSREKKESFPLTVTSAQKNPTAFYLCASSAWSEKLFFGSGTQLSVL.

This chain uses TRBV4-1 with TRBJ2-1, with no clear D. Trimming stripped 4 bases from V and 1 base from J, with 8 bases between. The CDR3 has 14 residues. The V gene's germline CDR1 is MGHRA and CDR2 YSYEKL. In DNA, the CDR3 is TGCGCCAGCAGCCCCCCAGGATCCTACAATGAGCAGTTCTTC. This translates into CASSPPGSYNEQFF.

The chain is built from TRBV5-1 and TRBJ1-1; 9 bases line up with TRBD1. The CDR3 runs to 18 residues. The V segment lost 1 base and the J segment 0 bases; nucleotides outside the gene matches: 10. The germline CDR1 and CDR2 sequences are SGHRS and YFSETQ. The CDR3 sequence is CASSLMFRGQGMNTEAFF. Here the CDR3 DNA reads TGCGCCAGCAGCTTGATGTTTCGGGGACAGGGAATGAACACTGAAGCTTTCTTT.

This chain uses TRBV19 with TRBJ1-6; D may be TRBD1 (6 bases). The CDR3 is 13 amino acids. Germline V gene sequence: CDR1 LNHDA, CDR2 SQIVND (reference sequence). Trimming took 7 bases from V and 14 from J, leaving 18 bases between them. DNA of the CDR3: TGTGCCAGTACACAGGAACAGGGTTCGGCCCTCCACTTT. It encodes CASTQEQGSALHF.

The J gene is TRBJ1-2, the V gene TRBV4-3; D may be TRBD1 (6 bases). The germline V gene encodes CDR1 LGHNA and CDR2 YSLEER. The length of the CDR3 is 15 residues. The V end was cut by 0 bases, the J end by 4 bases, with 12 bases between. The CDR3 DNA is TGCGCCAGCAGCCAAGAAACAGGGAGAGGCTATGGCTACACCTTC. Translation: CASSQETGRGYGYTF.

The J gene is TRBJ1-3, the V gene TRBV9; 7 bases are a match to TRBD1. The CDR3 contains 18 residues. Germline CDR1 is SGDLS and CDR2 is YYNGEE. Trimming at V came to 4 bases and at J to 4 bases, leaving 17 bases not matched to a gene. The CDR3 DNA follows: TGTGCCAGCAGCACCGCACCTAGACAGGGCGGCTTAGGAAACACCATATATTTT. Its protein product is CASSTAPRQGGLGNTIYF.

The sample holds one count of this clone. The chain combines TRBV27 with TRBJ2-3, with 9 bases identical to TRBD2. Trimming took 5 bases from V and 2 from J; bases not matched to a gene: 2. The germline V gene encodes CDR1 MNHEY and CDR2 SMNVEV (reference sequence). This CDR3 region has 14 residues. This CDR3 reads CASSTSGSTDTQYF. The CDR3 DNA sequence: TGTGCCAGCAGTACTAGCGGGTCCACAGATACGCAGTATTTT.

The table lists this clone with a count of one. The chain combines TRBV10-1 with TRBJ2-1; 15 bases are a match to TRBD2. Germline V CDR1 and CDR2: WNHNN, SYGVQD (reference sequence). Germline trimming cut 3 bases from V and 8 bases from J; bases unmatched to any gene: 5. This CDR3 has 16 amino acids. CDR3 bases: TGCGCCAGCAGTGACGGACTAGCGGGGGGGCGCGATGAGCAGTTCTTC. Amino acid sequence: CASSDGLAGGRDEQFF.